The clone carrying this TCR beta chain turned up a few times. V was clipped by 0 bases and J by 5 bases, with 17 bases between them. This CDR3 comprises 16 residues. Germline CDR1 and CDR2: SGHDT and YYEEEE. These data come from a study of identical twins. A single record per CDR3 protein comes from TCRdb applying MiXCR to the 5' RACE reads. The sample yields 690,000 or so distinct CDR3 sequences, around 8.3% seen once. These data were also reused for a study on yellow fever vaccine responses in identical twins.

This receptor was obtained from a woman under 30 in good health. The V and J genes are TRBV5-6 and TRBJ2-5, with D possibly being TRBD1 (5 bases). The specimen sequenced was PBMCs. CDR3 nucleotide sequence: TGTGCCAGCAGCTTGGGACAGAGCCCAAGTACGGAGACCCAGTACTTC. As protein: CASSLGQSPSTETQYF.